This TCR beta chain was captured in a study of identifying expanded T cells in peripheral blood. Sequencing used immunoSEQ multiplex PCR; TCRdb keeps in-frame clones, though not all of them. The sample contains about 90,000 clones, around 83% of which appear only once. This CDR3 has 15 amino acids. V gave up 4 bases and J gave up 1 base; unmatched junction bases: 2. Germline values: CDR1 SGHRS, CDR2 YFSETQ. The chain couples TRBV5-1 to TRBJ2-2; 9 bases are shared with TRBD1. This receptor was obtained from a person aged 18-70 years in good health. The source material was blood. The DNA for the CDR3 is TGCGCCAGCAGCCCGGGACAGGGGAACACCGGGGAGCTGTTTTTT. It is translated as CASSPGQGNTGELFF.